This is a list of T cell receptor beta chains from one sample in a study of T cells after yellow fever vaccination. TCRdb passed the 5' RACE reads through MiXCR, listing each CDR3 protein once. Of 400,000 to 650,000 distinct CDR3 sequences listed, about a fifth are singletons. The sample was PBMCs, taken more than 20 days after the first yellow fever vaccination. These receptors were taken from a man younger than 35 who received the YFV17D yellow fever vaccine. The conserved cysteine and the conserved F or W are not part of the CDR3 here. The order of the fields is CDR3 protein, J gene, V gene.

CDR3aa: AISDGTPFYNEQF
j_gene: TRBJ2-1
v_gene: TRBV10-3

CDR3aa: ASSLGQSPDQPQH
j_gene: TRBJ1-5
v_gene: TRBV12-3/TRBV12-4

CDR3aa: SASIGQSYNEQF
j_gene: TRBJ2-1
v_gene: TRBV20-1

CDR3aa: ASSFDSGGPSQETQY
j_gene: TRBJ2-5
v_gene: TRBV7-2

CDR3aa: ASRRLEGMTDTQY
j_gene: TRBJ2-3
v_gene: TRBV6-2/TRBV6-3

CDR3aa: ASRISSGNYEQF
j_gene: TRBJ2-1
v_gene: TRBV5-1

CDR3aa: ASSVGGEEKLF
j_gene: TRBJ1-4
v_gene: TRBV9

CDR3aa: ASSSQGGFVETQY
j_gene: TRBJ2-5
v_gene: TRBV5-6

CDR3aa: ASSSGTSGGAQY
j_gene: TRBJ2-5
v_gene: TRBV5-1

CDR3aa: ASSMSWDRATETQY
j_gene: TRBJ2-5
v_gene: TRBV19

CDR3aa: ASSQDTGEGNTIY
j_gene: TRBJ1-3
v_gene: TRBV4-3

CDR3aa: ASSQDRATYNEQF
j_gene: TRBJ2-1
v_gene: TRBV7-2

CDR3aa: ASSDMVSYNSPLH
j_gene: TRBJ1-6
v_gene: TRBV7-6

CDR3aa: SVQGGNTEAF
j_gene: TRBJ1-1
v_gene: TRBV29-1

CDR3aa: ASSLDRGSRNEQF
j_gene: TRBJ2-1
v_gene: TRBV7-2

CDR3aa: ASSLPPGQGAETQY
j_gene: TRBJ2-5
v_gene: TRBV27

CDR3aa: AISEFRSNQPQH
j_gene: TRBJ1-5
v_gene: TRBV10-3

CDR3aa: ASSFGGSGYGYT
j_gene: TRBJ1-2
v_gene: TRBV5-1

CDR3aa: ASSLRSVERIRNQPQH
j_gene: TRBJ1-5
v_gene: TRBV7-3

CDR3aa: AIRGTDKVPGELF
j_gene: TRBJ2-2
v_gene: TRBV10-3

CDR3aa: ASTLVGRGNIQY
j_gene: TRBJ2-4
v_gene: TRBV7-2

CDR3aa: ASSSDRPTDTQY
j_gene: TRBJ2-3
v_gene: TRBV5-1

CDR3aa: ASRRPGRGDSPLH
j_gene: TRBJ1-6
v_gene: TRBV11-2

CDR3aa: ASSQERAGSGGTEAF
j_gene: TRBJ1-1
v_gene: TRBV4-1

CDR3aa: ASSLGLGYGNEQF
j_gene: TRBJ2-1
v_gene: TRBV12-3/TRBV12-4

CDR3aa: ASSPEVGWYGYT
j_gene: TRBJ1-2
v_gene: TRBV18

CDR3aa: ASSPSTSLGGNEQF
j_gene: TRBJ2-1
v_gene: TRBV10-1

CDR3aa: ASSLRGLGDEQF
j_gene: TRBJ2-1
v_gene: TRBV7-2

CDR3aa: ASSLLGRSSYNEQF
j_gene: TRBJ2-1
v_gene: TRBV5-4

CDR3aa: ASSPRDAKNIQY
j_gene: TRBJ2-4
v_gene: TRBV5-6

CDR3aa: ANTLPGAADTQY
j_gene: TRBJ2-3
v_gene: TRBV12-3/TRBV12-4

CDR3aa: ASSSPGQGRGYGYT
j_gene: TRBJ1-2
v_gene: TRBV19

CDR3aa: ASSPGGREGNNEQF
j_gene: TRBJ2-1
v_gene: TRBV6-1

CDR3aa: ATSRDLGINEQF
j_gene: TRBJ2-1
v_gene: TRBV15

CDR3aa: ASTKGASTDTQY
j_gene: TRBJ2-3
v_gene: TRBV5-1

CDR3aa: ASSQGGTDYHSTDTQY
j_gene: TRBJ2-3
v_gene: TRBV3-1

CDR3aa: ASSWSGDQPQH
j_gene: TRBJ1-5
v_gene: TRBV7-2

CDR3aa: SASRDTNTEAF
j_gene: TRBJ1-1
v_gene: TRBV20-1

CDR3aa: ASSYSGLGRPDTQY
j_gene: TRBJ2-3
v_gene: TRBV6-5

CDR3aa: ASSLDYGTDTQY
j_gene: TRBJ2-3
v_gene: TRBV5-6

CDR3aa: ASSYWDGRSYNEQF
j_gene: TRBJ2-1
v_gene: TRBV6-5